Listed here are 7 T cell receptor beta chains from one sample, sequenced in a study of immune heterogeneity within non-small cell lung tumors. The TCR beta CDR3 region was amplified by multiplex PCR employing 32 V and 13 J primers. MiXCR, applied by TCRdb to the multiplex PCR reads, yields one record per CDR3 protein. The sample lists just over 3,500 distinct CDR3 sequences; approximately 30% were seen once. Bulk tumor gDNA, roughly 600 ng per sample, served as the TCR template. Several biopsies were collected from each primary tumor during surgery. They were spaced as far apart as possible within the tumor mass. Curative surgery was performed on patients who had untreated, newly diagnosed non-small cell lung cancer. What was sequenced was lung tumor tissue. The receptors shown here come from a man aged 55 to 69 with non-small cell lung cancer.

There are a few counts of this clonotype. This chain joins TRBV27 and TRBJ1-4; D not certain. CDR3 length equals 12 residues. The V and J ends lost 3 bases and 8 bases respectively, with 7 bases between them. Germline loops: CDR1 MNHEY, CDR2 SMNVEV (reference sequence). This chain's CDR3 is CASSFRGEKLFF. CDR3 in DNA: TGTGCCAGCAGTTTCCGAGGGGAAAAACTGTTTTTT.

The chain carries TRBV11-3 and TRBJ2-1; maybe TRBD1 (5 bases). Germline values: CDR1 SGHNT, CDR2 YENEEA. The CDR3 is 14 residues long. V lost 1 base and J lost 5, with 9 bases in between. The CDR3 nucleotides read TGTGCCAGCAGCTTAGGGCAGGGAAACAATGAGCAGTTCTTC. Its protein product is CASSLGQGNNEQFF.

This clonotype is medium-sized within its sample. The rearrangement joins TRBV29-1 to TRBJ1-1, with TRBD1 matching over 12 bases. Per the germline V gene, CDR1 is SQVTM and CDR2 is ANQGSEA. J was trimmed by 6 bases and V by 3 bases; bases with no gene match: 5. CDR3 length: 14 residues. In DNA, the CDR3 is TGCAGCGTTGAGCTGGGACAGGGGGCGGCTGAAGCTTTCTTT. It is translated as CSVELGQGAAEAFF.

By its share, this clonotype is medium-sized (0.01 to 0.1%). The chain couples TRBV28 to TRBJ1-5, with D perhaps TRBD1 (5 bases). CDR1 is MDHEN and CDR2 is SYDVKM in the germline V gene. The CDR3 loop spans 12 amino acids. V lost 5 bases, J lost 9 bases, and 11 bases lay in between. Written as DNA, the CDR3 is TGTGCCAGCAGTCTCAGGGTCCTGCCCCAGCATTTT. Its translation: CASSLRVLPQHF.

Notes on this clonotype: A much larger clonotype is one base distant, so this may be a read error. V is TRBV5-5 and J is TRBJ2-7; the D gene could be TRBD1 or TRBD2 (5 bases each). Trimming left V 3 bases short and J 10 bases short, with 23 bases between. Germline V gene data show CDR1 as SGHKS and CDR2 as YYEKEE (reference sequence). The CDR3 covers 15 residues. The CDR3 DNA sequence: TGTGCCAGCAGCTACTGGGACGGGGCCGAAGGCGACCAGTACTTC. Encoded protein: CASSYWDGAEGDQYF.

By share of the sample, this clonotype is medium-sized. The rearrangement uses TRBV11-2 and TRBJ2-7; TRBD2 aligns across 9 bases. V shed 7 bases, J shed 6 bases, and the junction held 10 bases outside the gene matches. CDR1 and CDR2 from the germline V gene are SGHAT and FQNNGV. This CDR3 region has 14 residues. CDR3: CASMSSGSLGEQYF. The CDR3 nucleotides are TGTGCCAGCATGAGTAGCGGGAGTTTGGGCGAGCAGTACTTC.

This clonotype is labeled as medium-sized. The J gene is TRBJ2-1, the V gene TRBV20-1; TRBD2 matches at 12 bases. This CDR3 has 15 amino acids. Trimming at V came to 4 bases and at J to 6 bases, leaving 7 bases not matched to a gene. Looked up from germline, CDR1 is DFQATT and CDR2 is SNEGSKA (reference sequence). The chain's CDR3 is CSATDSSGRANEQFF. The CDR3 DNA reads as TGCAGTGCTACAGATTCTAGCGGGAGGGCCAATGAGCAGTTCTTC.